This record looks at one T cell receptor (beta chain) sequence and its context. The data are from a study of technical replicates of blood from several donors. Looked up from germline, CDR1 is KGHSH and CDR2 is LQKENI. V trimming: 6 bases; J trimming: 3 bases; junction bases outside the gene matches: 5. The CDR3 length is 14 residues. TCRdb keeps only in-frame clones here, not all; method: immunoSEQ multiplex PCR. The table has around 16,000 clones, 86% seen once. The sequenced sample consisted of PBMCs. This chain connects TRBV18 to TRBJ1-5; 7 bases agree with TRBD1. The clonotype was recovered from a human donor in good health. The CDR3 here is CASSPGQPNQPQHF. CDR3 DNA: TGTGCCAGCTCCCCGGGACAGCCCAATCAGCCCCAGCATTTT. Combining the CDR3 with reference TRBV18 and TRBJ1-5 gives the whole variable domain NAGVMQNPRHLVRRRGQEARLRCSPMKGHSHVYWYRQLPEEGLKFMVYLQKENIIDESGMPKERFSAEFPKEGPSILRIQQVVRGDSAAYFCASSPGQPNQPQHFGDGTRLSIL.